This T cell receptor beta chain derives from a study of T-cell memory formation after mild COVID-19. About this clonotype: The target antigen is unknown.

MiXCR, run by TCRdb on the 5' RACE reads, gives a single entry per CDR3 protein. The data show nearly 350,000 distinct CDR3 sequences, 10% to 15% seen once. Study findings and constraints: Of the contracting clones, CD4+ ones lay mainly in CM and EM, and CD8+ ones in EMRA.

The germline gives CDR1 SGHTA, CDR2 FQGNSA. The V and J ends lost 5 bases and 2 bases, in that order; junction bases with no gene match: 1. The CDR3 extends over 14 amino acids. This chain links TRBV7-2 with TRBJ1-4; 8 positions agree with TRBD1. The sequencing input was PBMCs or a T cell subset sorted from them (not recorded which). This receptor was identified in a man aged 18 to 35 who had mild COVID-19 (a few samples of this study predate the infection). Cell type and time point are not known. The CDR3 DNA reads TGTGCCAGCAGCCGGGACAGGACTAATGAAAAACTGTTTTTT. Translating it yields CASSRDRTNEKLFF.